The entry that follows covers one T cell receptor (beta chain) sequence. At least ten counts were recorded for this clonotype. Its antigen is not yet known. Per-nucleotide qualities are absent, and no much larger clonotype sits a single base away. The sample is drawn from a study of T cells in Graves' hyperthyroidism and ophthalmopathy (dated by TCRdb to between 2018 and 2020). For the wider study: Peripheral blood samples were taken at initial diagnosis, before any treatment was given. To identify distinguishing TCR V-J signatures, a discovery cohort of some 99 patients was used, comprising 40 to 45 with Graves' ophthalmopathy and 57 with stable Graves' hyperthyroidism. Whether ophthalmopathy could be predicted prospectively was tested in an independent validation cohort made up of approximately 19 hyperthyroidism patients plus 17 patients who later progressed to ophthalmopathy. The approximately 100 discovery patients were randomly split 7:3 into training and test sets. In addition, the study compared T-cell repertoires in thyroid tissue and in blood from six Graves' hyperthyroidism patients. After blood sampling, hyperthyroidism patients were treated with methimazole at a starting dose of 30 mg daily, and ophthalmopathy patients were treated with high-dose intravenous methylprednisolone. TCR Vbeta CDR3 sequencing of 120 to 150 peripheral blood samples (around 45 ophthalmopathy, under 80 hyperthyroidism and around 17 progressor patients) is reported in the paper. Results the study describes overall, beyond this receptor: During validation, the model predicted progression to ophthalmopathy a median of approximately 7 months ahead of onset, with roughly 65% sensitivity and 72.22% specificity. Ophthalmopathy was separated from stable hyperthyroidism by a 13 V-J signature model, with around 88% sensitivity and approximately 81% specificity obtained in cross-validation and 80%/75% obtained in testing. Blood samples also contained most of the expanded thyroid clonotypes (frequency above 0.001), which suggests that blood repertoires may reflect thyroid immune responses. No statistical method was used to fix the sample size in advance, and group allocation was not hidden from the investigators.

The V end loses 1 base and the J end loses 4 bases, and a stretch of 11 bases separates them. CDR1 KGHSH and CDR2 LQKENI are derived from the germline V gene. Including the terminal cysteine and phenylalanine, the CDR3 comprises 15 residues. Solely the CDR3 DNA is kept, with 45 bases framed from the first base. Stable Graves' hyperthyroidism was defined as the absence of progression to ophthalmopathy over 18 months of follow-up. Hyperthyroidism patients were newly diagnosed, had a disease duration of under 2 months, and were aged 18 to 65 years. Any patient with an uncontrolled infection, another autoimmune disease, pregnancy or lactation was excluded. Clinical symptoms, serum thyroxine and TRAb, thyroid ultrasound, and orbital computed tomography formed the basis for the diagnoses. PBMCs were isolated from 8 to 10 ml of fresh peripheral blood by Ficoll-Paque density gradient centrifugation. Trizol reagent was used to extract total RNA, and RNA quality was then checked on an Agilent 2100 Bioanalyzer.

Amplification of TCR beta CDR3 regions was carried out from RNA transcripts. A first-round RT-PCR of the TCR CDR3 used the HTBI primer set with the Qiagen OneStep RT-PCR kit. Libraries were constructed in a second round of multiplex PCR, after which size selection and purification were performed. Paired-end sequencing of the libraries was performed with 100 bp reads on an Illumina HiSeq2000. Regarding the original processing steps: SOAPnuke was used to process the raw data, with reads discarded if the reads contained adapters or uncalled bases, had a mean Phred below 15, or lacked an exact constant-primer or identifier match. High-quality paired reads were merged using COPE v1.2.5, and each unique nucleotide sequence was defined as a clonotype. Clonotypes were aligned to IMGT TRBV, TRBD and TRBJ reference segments using MiTCR v1.1. The analysis was restricted to V-J combinations with a frequency above 0.0001, which together covered roughly 99% of the repertoires. The TCS score was defined as the ratio of F50 (clonal expansion) to E x V (chaos), calculated using BLOSUM62-based TCRdist between CDR3 peptides within each V-J. Welch's t-statistics and random forest reduced around 520 V-J features to 13, which were used in a naive Bayes classifier (R e1071). TCRdb itself trimmed the public reads at Q25 with fastp, ran MiXCR and retained productive beta chains. Rows are unified per CDR3 protein, each entry keeping the most common DNA and genes. It is TCRdb's table, rather than the study itself, that gives the V and J calls and clone size. The sample yields some 460,000 distinct CDR3 sequences; approximately 15% were counted once. The ten largest clones take up around 7.3% of the sample.

The chain is assembled from TRBV18 and TRBJ2-1, with the D gene too uncertain to name. The material sequenced was blood. This clonotype originated in a young woman with Graves' hyperthyroidism. This receptor has the CDR3 CASSPRPGKYNEQFF. At the DNA level, the sequence is TGTGCCAGCTCACCACGCCCGGGCAAGTACAATGAGCAGTTCTTC.